The 30 T cell receptor beta chains below all came from one sample that was sequenced in a study of blood T cell repertoires in COVID-19. Clones were read by immunoSEQ multiplex PCR, and TCRdb kept only the in-frame ones, dropping some. Counted here are under 80,000 clones, roughly 92% occurring once; the ten biggest clones make up 5% to 6%. The material sequenced was peripheral blood. These receptors were taken from a human donor in a cohort sampled during active COVID-19.

This chain uses TRBV9 with TRBJ2-5; D possibly corresponds to TRBD2 (5 bases). Trimming took 0 bases from V and 4 from J, leaving 16 bases between them. The CDR3 loop spans 16 amino acids. Germline-derived CDR1 and CDR2 are SGDLS and YYNGEE. CDR3 sequence (DNA): TGTGCCAGCAGCGTAGCAGCGGTCCCCCCTGGAGAGACCCAGTACTTC. Amino acids: CASSVAAVPPGETQYF.

V is TRBV4-1 and J is TRBJ2-7, with D possibly being TRBD1 (5 bases). CDR1 and CDR2 from the germline V gene are MGHRA and YSYEKL. V gave up 1 base and J gave up 3 bases, with 10 bases separating them. The CDR3 runs 14 residues. The CDR3 loop is CASSQGSGNYEQYF. The DNA for the CDR3 is TGCGCCAGCAGCCAAGGTTCAGGGAACTACGAGCAGTACTTC.

This sequence joins TRBV12-3 or TRBV12-4 and TRBJ2-1, with 7 bases fitting TRBD2. The CDR3 spans 13 residues. Trimming removed 6 bases from V and 6 bases from J; junction bases left unmatched: 5. DNA of the CDR3: TGTGCCAGCAGAGTAGCGGGCCCCAATGAGCAGTTCTTC. It is translated as CASRVAGPNEQFF.

The chain links TRBV9 to TRBJ2-1; TRBD2 matches 7 bases. The V gene end was trimmed by 1 base and the J gene end by 5 bases; junction bases not matched to a gene: 9. Germline V gene lookup returns CDR1 SGDLS and CDR2 YYNGEE. This CDR3 is 16 amino acids long. Here the CDR3 DNA reads TGTGCCAGCAGCGTAAGGGTGCGGGGGAGCGACAATGAGCAGTTCTTC. Translated, it gives CASSVRVRGSDNEQFF.

The chain recombines TRBV20-1 with TRBJ1-3; perhaps TRBD1 as D (6 bases). Trimming removed 3 bases at V and 4 bases at J, with 13 bases between. The CDR3 contains 14 residues. CDR1 and CDR2 (germline): DFQATT, SNEGSKA (reference sequence). Here the CDR3 DNA reads TGCAGTGCTAGTAAGGCAGGGACAGGAAACACCATATATTTT. It specifies CSASKAGTGNTIYF.

The chain carries TRBV30 and TRBJ2-3, with D unresolved. This CDR3 comprises 14 residues. Per the germline V gene, CDR1 is GTSNPN and CDR2 is SVGIG (reference sequence). Trimming removed 0 bases at V and 2 bases at J, with 9 bases between. This chain's CDR3 is CAWSVSRFTDTQYF. Written as DNA, the CDR3 is TGTGCCTGGAGTGTGTCCAGGTTCACAGATACGCAGTATTTT.

The chain carries TRBV3-1 (or the pseudogene TRBV3-2) and TRBJ2-1; 7 nucleotides match TRBD1. Germline V gives CDR1 LGHDT, CDR2 YNNKEL (reference sequence). There are 16 residues in the CDR3. The J segment lost 5 bases and the V segment lost 0 bases, leaving 7 bases of the junction unmatched. CDR3: CASSQDLGQNHNEQFF. Here the CDR3 DNA reads TGTGCCAGCAGCCAAGACCTGGGACAGAACCACAATGAGCAGTTCTTC.

This clone has only one observation. The CDR3 region has the DNA TGTGCCATCAGTCTCCAACAGGGGGCCTATGGCTACACCTTC. Translating it yields CAISLQQGAYGYTF. The chain couples TRBV10-3 to TRBJ1-2, with TRBD1 identical over 9 bases. Germline lookup yields CDR1 ENHRY and CDR2 SYGVKD. V shed 5 bases, J shed 4 bases, and the junction held 5 bases outside the gene matches. The CDR3 consists of 14 residues.

The rearrangement uses TRBV30 and TRBJ1-2, with 9 bases fitting TRBD1. The CDR3 is 15 residues long. V lost 2 bases to trimming and J lost 10 bases; unmatched junction nucleotides: 14. Germline lookup yields CDR1 GTSNPN and CDR2 SVGIG (reference sequence). For the CDR3, the DNA is TGTGCCTGGAGTCCCCCCCTCGGGGGACAGGGACTCTACACCTTC. Encoded protein: CAWSPPLGGQGLYTF. Together with reference TRBV30 and TRBJ1-2, the CDR3 gives the full variable domain: SQTIHQWPATLVQPVGSPLSLECTVEGTSNPNLYWYRQAAGRGLQLLFYSVGIGQISSEVPQNLSASRPQDRQFILSSKKLLLSDSGFYLCAWSPPLGGQGLYTFGSGTRLTVV.

The chain has TRBV19 and TRBJ2-5; TRBD2 might be the D (5 bases). The CDR3 totals 15 residues. V lost 2 bases and J 1 base, leaving 11 bases between the germline ends. Per the germline V gene, CDR1 is LNHDA and CDR2 is SQIVND (reference sequence). CDR3 bases: TGTGCCAGTAGTATATGGAGCGGAGTCCAAGAGACCCAGTACTTC. This sequence encodes CASSIWSGVQETQYF.

The chain combines TRBV11-1 with TRBJ2-5; possibly TRBD1 for D (6 bases). V was shortened by 5 bases and J by 4 bases, with 11 bases between the two germline ends. CDR1 and CDR2 from the germline V gene are SGHAT and FQDESV (reference sequence). This CDR3 is 13 amino acids long. DNA for the CDR3: TGTGCCAGCAGCAAATCAGGGGTAGAGACCCAGTACTTC. It translates to CASSKSGVETQYF.

The chain couples TRBV6-1 to TRBJ1-1, with 7 bases matching TRBD1. Germline CDR1 is MNHNS and CDR2 is SASEGT. The CDR3 has 15 residues. V lost 2 bases to trimming and J lost 5 bases; unmatched junction nucleotides: 8. The CDR3: CASSEYPGGDTEAFF. The CDR3 DNA follows: TGTGCCAGCAGTGAATATCCAGGGGGAGATACTGAAGCTTTCTTT.

The CDR3 is CATSRESGTYNEQFF. CDR3 bases: TGTGCCACCAGCAGAGAAAGCGGGACATACAATGAGCAGTTCTTC. The chain carries TRBV15 and TRBJ2-1; D may be TRBD2 (7 bases). CDR1 and CDR2 from the germline V gene are LNHNV and YYDKDF (reference sequence). CDR3 length: 15 amino acids. V dropped 0 bases and J dropped 4 bases, with 10 bases sitting between them.

The table lists this clone with a few counts. The chain is built from TRBV5-1 and TRBJ1-4; 8 bases align to TRBD1. V gave up 0 bases and J gave up 4 bases; unmatched junction bases: 2. Germline V CDR1 and CDR2: SGHRS, YFSETQ. The CDR3 contains 15 residues. CDR3 residues: CASSLGGQDNEKLFF. In DNA form, the CDR3 reads TGCGCCAGCAGCTTGGGGGGACAGGATAATGAAAAACTGTTTTTT. Using reference TRBV5-1 and TRBJ1-4 for the parts outside the CDR3, the full variable domain is KAGVTQTPRYLIKTRGQQVTLSCSPISGHRSVSWYQQTPGQGLQFLFEYFSETQRNKGNFPGRFSGRQFSNSRSEMNVSTLELGDSALYLCASSLGGQDNEKLFFGSGTQLSVL.

This chain links TRBV28 with TRBJ1-4; tentatively, D is TRBD1 (6 bases). V dropped 7 bases and J dropped 8 bases, with 14 bases sitting between them. This CDR3 region has 13 residues. Germline loops: CDR1 MDHEN, CDR2 SYDVKM. The DNA of the CDR3 is TGTGCCAGCACTCAGGGGTACATGGAAAAACTGTTTTTT. It is translated as CASTQGYMEKLFF.

The chain uses TRBV30 and TRBJ2-7; 10 bases line up with TRBD1. CDR3 length: 13 amino acids. CDR1 GTSNPN and CDR2 SVGIG come from the germline V gene (reference sequence). V gave up 7 bases and J gave up 6 bases; unmatched junction bases: 9. The DNA for the CDR3 is TGTGCCTCGGACAGACAGGGGGCGGCCGAGCAGTACTTC. This translates into CASDRQGAAEQYF.

The chain carries TRBV11-2 and TRBJ2-1, with 9 bases lining up with TRBD2. Germline V gives CDR1 SGHAT, CDR2 FQNNGV. The CDR3 sequence is 12 residues long. V shed 8 bases, J shed 8 bases, and the junction held 4 bases outside the gene matches. This chain's CDR3 is CASGREGDEQFF. DNA of the CDR3: TGTGCCAGCGGGCGGGAGGGCGATGAGCAGTTCTTC.

The rearrangement links TRBV4-1 to TRBJ2-5; 11 nucleotides line up with TRBD1. CDR3 length equals 15 residues. Germline V gene lookup returns CDR1 MGHRA and CDR2 YSYEKL. V lost 3 bases, J lost 5 bases, and 5 bases stayed unmatched. The CDR3 loop reads CASSHAGTGGETQYF. CDR3 in DNA: TGCGCCAGCAGCCACGCCGGGACAGGGGGTGAGACCCAGTACTTC.

This chain connects TRBV7-2 to TRBJ1-5, with a weak D call TRBD1 (5 bases). There are 18 residues in the CDR3. V was cut by 5 bases and J by 2 bases, with 22 bases left in between. Looked up from germline, CDR1 is SGHTA and CDR2 is FQGNSA. CDR3 DNA: TGTGCCAGCAGCATGGCGGGGCAAAGTTGGTGGGGCAATCAGCCCCAGCATTTT. It codes for CASSMAGQSWWGNQPQHF. The full variable domain, its missing parts supplied by reference TRBV7-2 and TRBJ1-5, is GAGVSQSPSNKVTEKGKDVELRCDPISGHTALYWYRQSLGQGLEFLIYFQGNSAPDKSGLPSDRFSAERTGGSVSTLTIQRTQQEDSAVYLCASSMAGQSWWGNQPQHFGDGTRLSIL.

The rearrangement joins TRBV3-1 (or the pseudogene TRBV3-2) to TRBJ1-4; no clear D gene. Germline values: CDR1 LGHDT, CDR2 YNNKEL (reference sequence). CDR3 length: 14 residues. The V end lost 1 base, the J end lost 13 bases, and 16 bases lay between the germline ends. The CDR3 sequence is CASSQVGPAVRLFF. The CDR3, as DNA: TGTGCCAGCAGCCAAGTCGGTCCTGCCGTTCGACTGTTTTTT.

The chain carries TRBV5-1 and TRBJ2-1, with D possibly being TRBD2 (5 bases). Deletions cut 5 bases from V and 6 bases from J, with 18 bases between. CDR1 is SGHRS and CDR2 is YFSETQ in the germline V gene. The length of the CDR3 is 15 residues. The CDR3 DNA follows: TGCGCCAGCAGTGAGCGTGAGATTGCGGGCAATGAGCAGTTCTTC. Translating it yields CASSEREIAGNEQFF.

The chain employs TRBV15 and TRBJ1-5; D unresolved. CDR1 is LNHNV, CDR2 YYDKDF, per germline (reference sequence). This CDR3 has 14 residues. The V end lost 2 bases, the J end lost 2 bases, and 7 bases lay between the germline ends. The CDR3 DNA is TGTGCCACCAGCAGAAAAACAGGCAATCAGCCCCAGCATTTT. This sequence encodes CATSRKTGNQPQHF.

J is TRBJ2-3 and V is TRBV5-1; D possibly corresponds to TRBD2 (6 bases). Looked up from germline, CDR1 is SGHRS and CDR2 is YFSETQ. The CDR3 has 13 amino acids. V shed 3 bases and J shed 8 bases, with 13 bases lying between them. The CDR3 spells CASSSRDSGTQYF. The CDR3 DNA follows: TGCGCCAGCAGCTCCCGGGACTCAGGTACGCAGTATTTT.

The chain employs TRBV5-1 and TRBJ2-5; 8 bases fit TRBD1. V lost 6 bases to trimming and J lost 4 bases; unmatched junction nucleotides: 11. This CDR3 spans 15 amino acids. The germline CDR1 and CDR2 sequences are SGHRS and YFSETQ. CDR3 protein: CASTAAGGVRETQYF. DNA of the CDR3: TGCGCCAGCACGGCCGCAGGGGGCGTACGAGAGACCCAGTACTTC.

The chain couples TRBV5-1 to TRBJ1-1; the match to TRBD1 covers 7 bases. Trimming at V came to 2 bases and at J to 4 bases, leaving 8 bases not matched to a gene. This CDR3 is 15 amino acids long. Germline V gives CDR1 SGHRS, CDR2 YFSETQ. The CDR3 here is CASSLTGELGTEAFF. As DNA, the CDR3 is TGCGCCAGCAGCTTAACAGGGGAACTGGGCACTGAAGCTTTCTTT.

This chain links TRBV7-9 with TRBJ2-2; D gene uncertain. Trimming stripped 1 base from V and 2 bases from J, with 8 bases between. The CDR3 has 15 amino acids. Germline CDR1 SEHNR, CDR2 FQNEAQ (reference sequence). DNA for the CDR3: TGTGCCAGCAGCTTAGATTACATTAACACCGGGGAGCTGTTTTTT. Protein sequence: CASSLDYINTGELFF.

This chain uses TRBV7-2 with TRBJ2-7; TRBD2 agrees at 8 bases. Germline assignment: CDR1 SGHTA and CDR2 FQGNSA. With V trimmed by 1 base and J by 4 bases, 6 bases remained unmatched. The CDR3 extends over 15 amino acids. The CDR3 DNA reads TGTGCCAGCAGCTTAGGGGGACTAGTAGGTTACGAGCAGTACTTC. Translation: CASSLGGLVGYEQYF.

This chain uses TRBV5-4 with TRBJ2-2; D is perhaps TRBD1 (6 bases). The V end lost 0 bases, the J end lost 3 bases, and 9 bases lay between the germline ends. The germline CDR1 and CDR2 sequences are SGHNT and YYREEE (reference sequence). CDR3 length: 15 residues. The CDR3 nucleotides read TGTGCCAGCAGCTTGGGGCAGGGGCACACCGGGGAGCTGTTTTTT. It specifies CASSLGQGHTGELFF.

V is TRBV5-1 and J is TRBJ1-1; 7 bases match TRBD1. This CDR3 region has 17 residues. V shed 1 base and J 1 base; nucleotides not matched to a gene: 10. Germline V gene data show CDR1 as SGHRS and CDR2 as YFSETQ. The CDR3 region is CASSLTGAVGKNTEAFF. The CDR3 DNA reads as TGCGCCAGCAGCTTGACAGGGGCCGTAGGGAAGAACACTGAAGCTTTCTTT.

This clone was found once. The chain couples TRBV6-2 or TRBV6-3 to TRBJ2-3, with a tentative D call TRBD2 (6 bases). Germline lookup yields CDR1 MNHEY and CDR2 SVGEGT. The CDR3 extends over 18 amino acids. V lost 2 bases to trimming and J lost 0 bases, with 18 bases between them. The CDR3 region is CASSYPSTAAGSTDTQYF. CDR3 coding DNA: TGTGCCAGCAGTTACCCCTCCACAGCGGCGGGGAGCACAGATACGCAGTATTTT.